The clone carrying this T cell receptor beta chain was detected only a few times. Its antigen is not known. This record belongs to a study of T cells in localized non-small cell lung cancer. The protocol was immunoSEQ multiplex PCR, while the TCRdb copy is restricted to in-frame clones and leaves out a portion. The data contain about 2,000 clones, just over 35% of them singletons. From germline, CDR1 is SGDLS and CDR2 YYNGEE. V gave up 3 bases and J gave up 8 bases; unmatched junction bases: 4. The CDR3 is 13 residues long. Study-wide results and limits: A median about 50 of the top 100 tumor clones appeared in adjacent lung. Uninvolved adjacent lung had higher T cell clonality than tumor and all other tissues. Because researchers sequenced only one region of the tumor, heterogeneity is still possible.

The sequenced sample was lung tumor tissue, obtained before any cancer treatment. The sequence was obtained from a male donor at least 60 years old with stage II lung adenocarcinoma. The chain links TRBV9 to TRBJ1-3, with 8 nucleotides matching TRBD1. CDR3 sequence: CASSGQGAYTIYF. The CDR3 DNA sequence: TGTGCCAGCAGCGGGCAGGGGGCATACACCATATATTTT.